Below are 9 T cell receptor beta chains sequenced from a single sample in a study of cytomegalovirus exposure and HLA in healthy donors. Repertoires were generated with immunoSEQ multiplex PCR, while TCRdb's copy carries only in-frame clones and drops some. Among 90,000 to 100,000 clones listed, roughly 87% were seen once. Source material: PBMCs. All receptors derive from a young man in good health and CMV-seropositive.

This chain links TRBV5-1 with TRBJ2-7; 12 nucleotides align to TRBD2. CDR3 length: 16 amino acids. The V and J ends lost 4 bases and 2 bases, in that order; junction bases with no gene match: 7. Germline-derived CDR1 and CDR2 are SGHRS and YFSETQ. The CDR3, as DNA: TGCGCCAGCAGCACAACTAGCGGGGGGCCGACCTACGAGCAGTACTTC. Translating it yields CASSTTSGGPTYEQYF.

V is TRBV5-1 and J is TRBJ2-5, with D perhaps matching TRBD2 (6 bases). Germline V gene sequence: CDR1 SGHRS, CDR2 YFSETQ. Between the trimmed V and J ends, which lost 4 bases and 2 bases, there was a span of 15 bases. The length of the CDR3 is 15 residues. CDR3 in amino acids: CASSLDGGSQETQYF. CDR3 coding DNA: TGCGCCAGCAGCCTGGATGGGGGGAGTCAAGAGACCCAGTACTTC.

V usage is TRBV7-8 and J usage is TRBJ1-4, with D possibly being TRBD1 (6 bases). This CDR3 spans 16 amino acids. V was trimmed by 1 base and J by 4 bases, leaving 13 bases between them. From germline, CDR1 is SGHVS and CDR2 FQNEAQ. Written as DNA, the CDR3 is TGTGCCAGCAGCTTAGTTCGGGGGGCGGATAATGAAAAACTGTTTTTT. Translation: CASSLVRGADNEKLFF.

This clone was seen just once. The chain is built from TRBV7-3 and TRBJ2-1; unclear D gene. The CDR3 contains 15 residues. The V and J ends lost 1 base and 0 bases respectively, with 7 bases between them. Germline CDR1 reads SGHTA; CDR2 reads FQGTGA. CDR3 sequence reads: CASSLRRSSYNEQFF. The CDR3 DNA is TGTGCCAGCAGCTTAAGGCGGAGCTCCTACAATGAGCAGTTCTTC.

The chain employs TRBV6-1 and TRBJ1-2; D is ambiguous. Germline V gene data show CDR1 as MNHNS and CDR2 as SASEGT. The length of the CDR3 is 14 residues. V lost 0 bases and J 8 bases, leaving 13 bases between the germline ends. The CDR3 DNA is TGTGCCAGCAGTGAAGCTTCCTATATGGTAGGCTACACCTTC. This encodes CASSEASYMVGYTF.

The J gene is TRBJ2-5, the V gene TRBV7-7, with a weak D call TRBD1 (6 bases). The CDR3 is 15 amino acids. Germline V gives CDR1 SSHAT, CDR2 FNYEAQ (reference sequence). V dropped 1 base and J dropped 5 bases, with 14 bases sitting between them. The DNA for the CDR3 is TGTGCCAGCAGCTTAGGTCAGGGACATATTGAGACCCAGTACTTC. This sequence encodes CASSLGQGHIETQYF.

The J gene is TRBJ2-1, the V gene TRBV4-2, with 7 bases lining up with TRBD2. Germline CDR1 reads LGHNA; CDR2 reads YNFKEQ. After removal of 1 base from V and 13 bases from J, the junction contained 13 bases not matched to a gene. The CDR3 spans 15 residues. CDR3 coding DNA: TGTGCCAGCAGCCAAGGGCTAGCGGTGTATTCTTCTCAGTTCTTC. The encoded protein is CASSQGLAVYSSQFF.

The chain links TRBV10-3 to TRBJ1-1; TRBD1 aligns across 7 bases. Germline V gene data show CDR1 as ENHRY and CDR2 as SYGVKD. The CDR3 has 13 amino acids. J lost 4 bases, V lost 10 bases, and 9 bases had no gene match. The CDR3 loop is CATDSQGGTEAFF. In nucleotides, the CDR3 is TGTGCCACCGACTCGCAGGGGGGCACTGAAGCTTTCTTT.

The J gene is TRBJ2-7, the V gene TRBV5-1, with a possible D match to TRBD2 (6 bases). Looked up from germline, CDR1 is SGHRS and CDR2 is YFSETQ. The germline V and J ends were trimmed by 0 bases and 4 bases, with 8 bases remaining between them. This CDR3 is built from 13 residues. CDR3 sequence reads: CASSLGTNYEQYF. The CDR3 DNA is TGCGCCAGCAGCTTGGGGACTAATTACGAGCAGTACTTC.